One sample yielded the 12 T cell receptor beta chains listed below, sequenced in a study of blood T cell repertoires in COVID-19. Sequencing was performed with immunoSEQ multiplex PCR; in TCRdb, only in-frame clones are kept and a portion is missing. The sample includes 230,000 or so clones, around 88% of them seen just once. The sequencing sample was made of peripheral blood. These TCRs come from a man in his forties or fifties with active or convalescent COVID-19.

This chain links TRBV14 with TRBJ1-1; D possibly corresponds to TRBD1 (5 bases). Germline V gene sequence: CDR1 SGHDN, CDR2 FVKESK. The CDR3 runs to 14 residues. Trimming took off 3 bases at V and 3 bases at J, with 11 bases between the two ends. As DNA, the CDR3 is TGTGCCAGCAGCCATCGCAGGGCTTACACTGAAGCTTTCTTT. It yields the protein CASSHRRAYTEAFF. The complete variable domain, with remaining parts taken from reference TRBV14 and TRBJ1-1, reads EAGVTQFPSHSVIEKGQTVTLRCDPISGHDNLYWYRRVMGKEIKFLLHFVKESKQDESGMPNNRFLAERTGGTYSTLKVQPAELEDSGVYFCASSHRRAYTEAFFGQGTRLTVV.

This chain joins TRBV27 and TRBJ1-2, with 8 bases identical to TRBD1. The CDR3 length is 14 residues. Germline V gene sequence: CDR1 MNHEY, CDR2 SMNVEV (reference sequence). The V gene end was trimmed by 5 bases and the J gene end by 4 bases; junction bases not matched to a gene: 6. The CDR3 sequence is CASSPGQGTYGYTF. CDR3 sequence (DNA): TGTGCCAGCAGTCCCGGACAGGGTACCTATGGCTACACCTTC.

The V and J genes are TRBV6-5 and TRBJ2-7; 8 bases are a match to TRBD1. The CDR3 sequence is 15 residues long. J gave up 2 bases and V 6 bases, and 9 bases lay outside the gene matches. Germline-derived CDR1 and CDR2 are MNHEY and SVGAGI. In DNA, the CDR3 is TGTGCCAGCAGGCCCGCCGGGACAGGTACCTACGAGCAGTACTTC. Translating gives CASRPAGTGTYEQYF.

CDR3: CASSSPGQGAKNIQYF. The CDR3 DNA reads as TGTGCCAGCAGCTCTCCGGGACAGGGAGCCAAAAACATTCAGTACTTC. The chain joins TRBV5-5 to TRBJ2-4; 9 nucleotides match TRBD1. V lost 3 bases and J lost 0; bases outside the gene matches: 4. The CDR3 length is 16 residues. Germline CDR1 is SGHKS and CDR2 is YYEKEE (reference sequence). Using reference TRBV5-5 and TRBJ2-4 for the parts outside the CDR3, the full variable domain is DAGVTQSPTHLIKTRGQQVTLRCSPISGHKSVSWYQQVLGQGPQFIFQYYEKEERGRGNFPDRFSARQFPNYSSELNVNALLLGDSALYLCASSSPGQGAKNIQYFGAGTRLSVL.

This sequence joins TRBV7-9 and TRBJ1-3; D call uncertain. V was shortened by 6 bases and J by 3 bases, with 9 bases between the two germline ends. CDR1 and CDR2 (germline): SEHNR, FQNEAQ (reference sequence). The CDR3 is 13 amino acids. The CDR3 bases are TGTGCCAGCAGAGATGGCGGTGGAAACACCATATATTTT. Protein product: CASRDGGGNTIYF.

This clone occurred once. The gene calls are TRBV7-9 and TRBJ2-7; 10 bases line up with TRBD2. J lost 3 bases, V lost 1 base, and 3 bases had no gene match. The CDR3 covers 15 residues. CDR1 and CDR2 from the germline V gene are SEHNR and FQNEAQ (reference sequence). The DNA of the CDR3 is TGTGCCAGCAGCTTAGGACTAGCGGGTCTCTACGAGCAGTACTTC. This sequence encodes CASSLGLAGLYEQYF.

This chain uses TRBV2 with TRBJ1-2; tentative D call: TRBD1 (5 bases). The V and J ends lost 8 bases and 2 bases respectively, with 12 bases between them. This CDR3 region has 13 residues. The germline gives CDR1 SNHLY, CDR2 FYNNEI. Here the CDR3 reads CASRRDSNYGYTF. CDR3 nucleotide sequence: TGTGCCAGCCGGCGGGACTCCAACTATGGCTACACCTTC.

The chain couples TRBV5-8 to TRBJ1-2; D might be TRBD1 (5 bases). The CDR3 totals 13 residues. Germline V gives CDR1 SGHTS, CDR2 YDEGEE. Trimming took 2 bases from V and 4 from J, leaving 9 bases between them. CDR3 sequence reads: CASSFPGGYGYTF. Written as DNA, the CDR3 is TGTGCCAGCAGCTTCCCGGGGGGCTATGGCTACACCTTC.

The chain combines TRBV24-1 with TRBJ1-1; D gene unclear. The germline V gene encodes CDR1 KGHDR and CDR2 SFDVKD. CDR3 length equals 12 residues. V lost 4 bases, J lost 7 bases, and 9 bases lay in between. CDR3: CATSDLGFEAFF. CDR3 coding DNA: TGTGCCACCAGTGACCTCGGGTTTGAAGCTTTCTTT.

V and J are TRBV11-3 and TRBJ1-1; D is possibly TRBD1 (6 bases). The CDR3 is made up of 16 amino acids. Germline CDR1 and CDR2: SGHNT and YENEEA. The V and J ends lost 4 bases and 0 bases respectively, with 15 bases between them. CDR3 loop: CASSSTNTGLNTEAFF. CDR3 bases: TGTGCCAGCAGCTCCACGAACACAGGGTTGAACACTGAAGCTTTCTTT.

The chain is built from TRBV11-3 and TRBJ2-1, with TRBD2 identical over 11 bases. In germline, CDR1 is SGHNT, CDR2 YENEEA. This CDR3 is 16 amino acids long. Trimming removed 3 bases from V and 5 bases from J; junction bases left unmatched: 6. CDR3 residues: CASSFTSGGLHNEQFF. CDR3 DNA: TGTGCCAGCAGCTTCACTAGCGGGGGCCTCCACAATGAGCAGTTCTTC.

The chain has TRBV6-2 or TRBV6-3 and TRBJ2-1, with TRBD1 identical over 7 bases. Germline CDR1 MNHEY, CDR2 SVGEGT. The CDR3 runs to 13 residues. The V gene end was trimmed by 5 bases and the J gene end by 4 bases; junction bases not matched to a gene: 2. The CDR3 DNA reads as TGTGCCAGCAGTGACAGGGCTTACAATGAGCAGTTCTTC. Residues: CASSDRAYNEQFF.